This T cell receptor (beta chain) was sequenced during a study of long-term antiretroviral therapy in people with HIV. Runs used v3.0 of the immunoSEQ assay and were done at survey level. Profiled with immunoSEQ multiplex PCR; TCRdb holds only in-frame clones, not every one. The data show about 16,000 clones, over 70% seen once. The junction had 11 bases not matched to a gene; V was cut back by 5 bases and J by 8 bases. Per germline, CDR1 SNHLY and CDR2 FYNNEI. This CDR3 has 15 amino acids. Sequences were derived from unsorted PBMCs, sampled approximately 1.3 years before starting antiretroviral therapy. The chain is built from TRBV2 and TRBJ1-4, with TRBD1 matching over 7 bases. This TCR came from a man aged 25 to 40 with HIV. The CDR3 sequence is CASSSDGTEGEKLFF. Written as DNA, the CDR3 is TGTGCCAGCAGTTCCGACGGGACAGAAGGGGAAAAACTGTTTTTT.